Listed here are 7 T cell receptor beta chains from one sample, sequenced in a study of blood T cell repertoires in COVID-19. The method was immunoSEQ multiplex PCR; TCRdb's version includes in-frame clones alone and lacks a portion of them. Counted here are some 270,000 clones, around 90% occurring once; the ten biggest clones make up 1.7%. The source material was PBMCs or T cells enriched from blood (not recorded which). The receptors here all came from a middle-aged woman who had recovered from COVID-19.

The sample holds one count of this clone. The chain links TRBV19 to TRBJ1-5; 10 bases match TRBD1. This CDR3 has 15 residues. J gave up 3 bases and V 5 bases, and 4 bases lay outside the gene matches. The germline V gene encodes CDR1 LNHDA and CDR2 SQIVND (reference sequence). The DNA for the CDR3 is TGTGCCAGTAGTGGGACAGGGGCCTACAATCAGCCCCAGCATTTT. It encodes CASSGTGAYNQPQHF.

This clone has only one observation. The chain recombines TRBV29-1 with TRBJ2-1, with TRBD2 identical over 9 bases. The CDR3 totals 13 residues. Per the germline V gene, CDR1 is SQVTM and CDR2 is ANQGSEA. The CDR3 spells CSFSGSRRNEQFF. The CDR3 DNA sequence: TGCAGTTTTAGCGGGAGTAGGAGGAATGAGCAGTTCTTC.

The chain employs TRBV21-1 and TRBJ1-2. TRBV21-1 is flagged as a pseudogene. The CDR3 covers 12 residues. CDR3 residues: CASLGGNCGYTF. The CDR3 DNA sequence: TGTGCCAGCTTGGGCGGGAATTGCGGCTACACCTTC.

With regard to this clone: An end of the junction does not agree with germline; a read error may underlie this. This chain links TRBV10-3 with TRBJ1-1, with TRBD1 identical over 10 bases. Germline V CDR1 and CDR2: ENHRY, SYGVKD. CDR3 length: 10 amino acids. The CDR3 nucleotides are TGTGCCATCACTCGGGACAGGGGCCCTTTT. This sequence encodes CAITRDRGPF.

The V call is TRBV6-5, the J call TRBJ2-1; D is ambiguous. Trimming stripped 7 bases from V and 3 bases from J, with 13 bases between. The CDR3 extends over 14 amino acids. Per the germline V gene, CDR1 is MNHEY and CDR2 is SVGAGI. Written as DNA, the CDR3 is TGTGCCAGCACCCCTAGAACTGTCTACAATGAGCAGTTCTTC. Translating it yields CASTPRTVYNEQFF.

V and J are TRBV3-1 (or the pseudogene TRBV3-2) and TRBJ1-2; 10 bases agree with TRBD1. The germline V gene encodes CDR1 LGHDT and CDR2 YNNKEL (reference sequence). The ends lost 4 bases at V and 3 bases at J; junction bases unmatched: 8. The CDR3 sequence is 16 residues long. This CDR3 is CASSLGTGDGDYGYTF. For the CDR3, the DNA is TGTGCCAGCAGCCTTGGGACAGGGGACGGAGACTATGGCTACACCTTC.

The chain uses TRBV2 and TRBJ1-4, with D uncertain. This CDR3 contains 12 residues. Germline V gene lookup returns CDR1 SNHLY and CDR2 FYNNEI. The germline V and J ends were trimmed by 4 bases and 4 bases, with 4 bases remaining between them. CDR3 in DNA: TGTGCCAGCAGTGTTTATAATGAAAAACTGTTTTTT. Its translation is CASSVYNEKLFF.